What follows are 32 T cell receptor beta chains derived from one specimen sequenced in a study of T cell changes during pregnancy in multiple sclerosis. Clones were read by immunoSEQ multiplex PCR, and TCRdb kept only the in-frame ones, dropping some. Among around 62,000 clones, 89% were seen once, and the ten largest hold roughly 2.6%. Material: peripheral blood, obtained in the first trimester of pregnancy. Source of these receptors: a female donor with multiple sclerosis, enrolled in a pregnancy study.

This chain connects TRBV7-9 to TRBJ1-1, with 9 bases matching TRBD1. Germline V gene sequence: CDR1 SEHNR, CDR2 FQNEAQ (reference sequence). The trim removed 4 bases at V and 6 bases at J, leaving 6 bases unmatched. This CDR3 spans 14 amino acids. The CDR3 nucleotides are TGTGCCAGCAGCTCCGGACAGGGGAAGGCTGAAGCTTTCTTT. It specifies CASSSGQGKAEAFF.

The chain couples TRBV6-5 to TRBJ2-7; 9 positions match TRBD2. The CDR3 consists of 15 residues. CDR1 MNHEY and CDR2 SVGAGI come from the germline V gene. Germline trimming cut 2 bases from V and 2 bases from J; bases unmatched to any gene: 4. The chain's CDR3 is CASSYLTSGAYEQYF. The CDR3 DNA follows: TGTGCCAGCAGTTACCTGACTAGCGGCGCCTACGAGCAGTACTTC.

The chain links TRBV7-3 to TRBJ2-3; 7 bases map to TRBD2. V lost 0 bases and J lost 2; bases outside the gene matches: 11. Germline values: CDR1 SGHTA, CDR2 FQGTGA. This CDR3 spans 18 amino acids. The CDR3 region is CASSLTSRTRGATDTQYF. The CDR3, as DNA: TGTGCCAGCAGCTTAACGTCCAGGACTAGGGGAGCCACAGATACGCAGTATTTT.

The V call is TRBV30, the J call TRBJ1-4; no clear D. The CDR3 sequence is 15 residues long. CDR1 and CDR2 (germline): GTSNPN, SVGIG (reference sequence). V lost 2 bases, J lost 0 bases, and 10 bases lay in between. The CDR3 loop is CAWSQDPPTNEKLFF. CDR3 bases: TGTGCCTGGAGTCAGGATCCTCCAACTAATGAAAAACTGTTTTTT. Full variable domain (missing parts from reference TRBV30 and TRBJ1-4): SQTIHQWPATLVQPVGSPLSLECTVEGTSNPNLYWYRQAAGRGLQLLFYSVGIGQISSEVPQNLSASRPQDRQFILSSKKLLLSDSGFYLCAWSQDPPTNEKLFFGSGTQLSVL.

The sample holds one count of this clone. The chain uses TRBV30 and TRBJ2-2; D might be TRBD1 (5 bases). CDR3 length equals 14 residues. V shed 2 bases and J shed 6 bases, with 13 bases lying between them. CDR1 and CDR2 (germline): GTSNPN, SVGIG (reference sequence). In DNA, the CDR3 is TGTGCCTGGAGTTCGATCGTGGGGCCCGGGGAGCTGTTTTTT. This encodes CAWSSIVGPGELFF.

This chain connects TRBV18 to TRBJ2-7, with a tentative D call TRBD2 (5 bases). Germline values: CDR1 KGHSH, CDR2 LQKENI. CDR3 length: 12 amino acids. Trimming shortened V by 4 bases and J by 5 bases, and 9 bases separated the two germline ends. The CDR3 loop reads CASSLLAHEQYF. Here the CDR3 DNA reads TGTGCCAGCTCACTATTAGCGCACGAGCAGTACTTC. The variable domain in full, completed from reference TRBV18 and TRBJ2-7, reads NAGVMQNPRHLVRRRGQEARLRCSPMKGHSHVYWYRQLPEEGLKFMVYLQKENIIDESGMPKERFSAEFPKEGPSILRIQQVVRGDSAAYFCASSLLAHEQYFGPGTRLTVT.

The table lists this clone with a few counts. The chain uses TRBV4-1 and TRBJ1-2, with D hard to call. Germline V CDR1 and CDR2: MGHRA, YSYEKL. The CDR3 totals 17 residues. Trimming removed 0 bases from V and 4 bases from J, with 18 bases in between. The CDR3 is CASSQEWNGEGSYGYTF. The CDR3 DNA reads TGCGCCAGCAGCCAAGAGTGGAACGGGGAGGGCTCCTATGGCTACACCTTC.

This chain links TRBV7-3 with TRBJ1-1; the D gene is possibly TRBD1 (5 bases). V lost 5 bases and J 6 bases, leaving 13 bases between the germline ends. Germline CDR1 and CDR2: SGHTA and FQGTGA. This CDR3 is built from 13 residues. The CDR3 here is CASSRGGAAEAFF. The CDR3 coding sequence is TGTGCCAGCAGCCGCGGGGGAGCAGCTGAAGCTTTCTTT. Drawing the rest from reference TRBV7-3 and TRBJ1-1, the complete variable domain is GAGVSQTPSNKVTEKGKYVELRCDPISGHTALYWYRQSLGQGPEFLIYFQGTGAADDSGLPNDRFFAVRPEGSVSTLKIQRTERGDSAVYLCASSRGGAAEAFFGQGTRLTVV.

The rearrangement links TRBV2 to TRBJ2-7; a weak D match, TRBD1 (5 bases). Germline V gives CDR1 SNHLY, CDR2 FYNNEI. The CDR3 has 12 amino acids. V was trimmed by 4 bases and J by 6 bases, leaving 10 bases between them. CDR3 sequence (DNA): TGTGCCAGCAGTGTCATAGGGGCCGAGCAGTACTTC. This gives the protein CASSVIGAEQYF.

The chain couples TRBV4-3 to TRBJ2-1, with unresolved D. Trimming removed 1 base from V and 0 bases from J, with 10 bases in between. There are 16 residues in the CDR3. Germline-derived CDR1 and CDR2 are LGHNA and YSLEER. In DNA form, the CDR3 reads TGCGCCAGCAGCCAAGTTTCGGGTCCCTCCTACAATGAGCAGTTCTTC. It codes for CASSQVSGPSYNEQFF.

The chain carries TRBV7-2 and TRBJ1-5, with 9 bases that match TRBD1. J was trimmed by 6 bases and V by 5 bases; bases with no gene match: 14. CDR1 and CDR2 from the germline V gene are SGHTA and FQGNSA. The CDR3 has 17 residues. CDR3 in DNA: TGTGCCAGCAGCGGACACTCGACACAGGGGGCGGCTCAGCCCCAGCATTTT. This codes for CASSGHSTQGAAQPQHF.

The chain has TRBV19 and TRBJ2-5, with a weak D call TRBD1 (5 bases). Trimming pared 3 bases from V and 3 bases from J, leaving 20 bases between. The CDR3 loop spans 17 amino acids. Germline V gives CDR1 LNHDA, CDR2 SQIVND (reference sequence). The CDR3 sequence: CASSIYLPDTEKETQYF. CDR3 coding DNA: TGTGCCAGTAGTATTTATCTCCCGGACACGGAAAAAGAGACCCAGTACTTC.

The V and J genes are TRBV7-8 and TRBJ2-1, with TRBD1 matching 7 bases. With 3 bases clipped from V and 9 bases from J, the junction kept 5 bases outside the gene matches. The length of the CDR3 is 13 residues. CDR1 and CDR2 (germline): SGHVS, FQNEAQ. CDR3 sequence (DNA): TGTGCCAGCAGCTTGGGATACAGGGGTGAGCAGTTCTTC. Its protein is CASSLGYRGEQFF.

The rearrangement joins TRBV27 to TRBJ2-1; a weak D match, TRBD2 (5 bases). Germline V gene lookup returns CDR1 MNHEY and CDR2 SMNVEV (reference sequence). The CDR3 totals 11 residues. V was pared by 4 bases and J by 8 bases, with 6 bases between. The CDR3 DNA reads TGTGCCAGCAGTTGGAGGTATGAGCAGTTCTTC. Encoded protein: CASSWRYEQFF.

The J gene is TRBJ1-6, the V gene TRBV5-1; 7 bases align to TRBD1. Germline V CDR1 and CDR2: SGHRS, YFSETQ. CDR3 size: 16 residues. Germline trimming cut 1 base from V and 6 bases from J; bases unmatched to any gene: 7. The CDR3 DNA sequence: TGCGCCAGCAGCTTGATTTCCGGGACAGTTAATTCACCCCTCCACTTT. This encodes CASSLISGTVNSPLHF.

The rearrangement uses TRBV6-4 and TRBJ2-1; 10 nucleotides agree with TRBD2. After removal of 2 bases from V and 5 bases from J, the junction contained 3 bases not matched to a gene. The germline V gene encodes CDR1 MRHNA and CDR2 SNTAGT. The CDR3 is 15 residues long. The CDR3 DNA reads as TGTGCCAGCAGTGACCGAGCGGGGGGGAACAATGAGCAGTTCTTC. It encodes CASSDRAGGNNEQFF.

This CDR3 reads CASSLGTGEAFF. DNA of the CDR3: TGTGCCAGCAGCTTGGGGACAGGTGAAGCTTTCTTT. This sequence joins TRBV5-5 and TRBJ1-1; 7 bases fit TRBD1. The CDR3 length is 12 residues. The germline V gene encodes CDR1 SGHKS and CDR2 YYEKEE (reference sequence). After removal of 0 bases from V and 7 bases from J, the junction contained 0 bases not matched to a gene.

The chain combines TRBV10-1 with TRBJ1-6; 9 bases are shared with TRBD1. J was trimmed by 18 bases and V by 7 bases; bases with no gene match: 16. The CDR3 is 14 residues long. Germline V CDR1 and CDR2: WNHNN, SYGVQD (reference sequence). The CDR3 nucleotides are TGCGCCAGCATAGGAGGGTGGGGACAGGGTGTGGGCCACTTT. Translated: CASIGGWGQGVGHF.

The chain couples TRBV30 to TRBJ1-4, with D uncertain. This CDR3 contains 14 residues. Germline assignment: CDR1 GTSNPN and CDR2 SVGIG (reference sequence). With 0 bases removed from V and 1 base from J, the gap between germline ends came to 6 bases. The chain's CDR3 is CAWSVAGTNEKLFF. For the CDR3, the DNA is TGTGCCTGGAGTGTGGCTGGAACTAATGAAAAACTGTTTTTT.

The rearrangement uses TRBV7-2 and TRBJ1-1, with D perhaps matching TRBD1 (6 bases). The CDR3 contains 15 residues. Between the trimmed V and J ends, which lost 4 bases and 4 bases, there was a span of 16 bases. Looked up from germline, CDR1 is SGHTA and CDR2 is FQGNSA. The CDR3, as DNA: TGTGCCAGCAGCTACAAAGGGGGGGGTATCACTGAAGCTTTCTTT. Amino acid sequence: CASSYKGGGITEAFF.

The chain is built from TRBV4-2 and TRBJ2-2, with TRBD1 matching 8 bases. This CDR3 contains 16 residues. Germline V gives CDR1 LGHNA, CDR2 YNFKEQ. V shed 0 bases and J 5 bases; nucleotides not matched to a gene: 5. The CDR3 nucleotides read TGTGCCAGCAGCCAAGATCGCACAGGGGGGACCGGGGAGCTGTTTTTT. It codes for CASSQDRTGGTGELFF.

In the case of this clone: The junction shows a germline mismatch at one end, possibly a read error. The chain links TRBV18 to TRBJ2-7; D ambiguous. The germline V gene encodes CDR1 KGHSH and CDR2 LQKENI. CDR3 length equals 12 residues. The CDR3 loop is CASSSPPGEQYF. In DNA, the CDR3 is TGTGCCAGCTCATCACCCCCGGGTGAGCAGTACTTC.

The table lists this clone with a count of one. The gene calls are TRBV6-5 and TRBJ1-3; a weak D match, TRBD1 (5 bases). V was pared by 5 bases and J by 3 bases, with 11 bases between. CDR1 and CDR2 (germline): MNHEY, SVGAGI. The length of the CDR3 is 14 residues. CDR3 amino acids: CASSPAGRGNTIYF. In DNA form, the CDR3 reads TGTGCCAGCAGTCCCGCGGGGCGTGGAAACACCATATATTTT.

The chain employs TRBV7-2 and TRBJ2-7; 9 positions match TRBD1. This CDR3 is built from 15 residues. The germline V gene has CDR1 SGHTA and CDR2 FQGNSA. V gave up 5 bases and J gave up 3 bases; unmatched junction bases: 8. CDR3 DNA: TGTGCCAGCAGCATCTCATCGACAGGGGGCTACGAGCAGTACTTC. Encoded protein: CASSISSTGGYEQYF.

The rearrangement uses TRBV18 and TRBJ2-2; 9 bases map to TRBD2. From germline, CDR1 is KGHSH and CDR2 LQKENI. This CDR3 spans 16 amino acids. J was trimmed by 4 bases and V by 1 base; bases with no gene match: 4. This chain's CDR3 is CASSPRLAEFTGELFF. The CDR3 region has the DNA TGTGCCAGCTCACCACGACTAGCGGAGTTCACCGGGGAGCTGTTTTTT.

The chain combines TRBV11-3 with TRBJ2-3, with TRBD2 as a possible D gene (6 bases). This CDR3 is built from 14 residues. Trimming left V 3 bases short and J 6 bases short, with 13 bases between. Germline CDR1 SGHNT, CDR2 YENEEA. The CDR3 is CASSFRDSRDTQYF. The CDR3 DNA is TGTGCCAGCAGCTTCCGGGACTCCCGTGATACGCAGTATTTT.

This sequence joins TRBV5-1 and TRBJ2-1; 9 nucleotides agree with TRBD2. The V and J ends lost 8 bases and 5 bases, in that order; junction bases with no gene match: 8. The germline V gene encodes CDR1 SGHRS and CDR2 YFSETQ. The CDR3 runs 14 residues. The CDR3 bases are TGCGCCAGTAATAGCGGGGGTTCCCACAATGAGCAGTTCTTC. Encoded protein: CASNSGGSHNEQFF.

The rearrangement links TRBV10-3 to TRBJ1-2; perhaps TRBD1 as D (5 bases). The V end was cut by 6 bases, the J end by 3 bases, with 14 bases between. CDR1 ENHRY and CDR2 SYGVKD come from the germline V gene. CDR3 length: 14 residues. CDR3 sequence reads: CAIRGQAMDYGYTF. In DNA form, the CDR3 reads TGTGCCATCAGAGGACAAGCGATGGACTATGGCTACACCTTC.

The chain joins TRBV18 to TRBJ1-2; tentatively, D is TRBD1 (6 bases). The CDR3 runs to 15 residues. V lost 3 bases and J lost 0, with 11 bases in between. CDR1 KGHSH and CDR2 LQKENI come from the germline V gene. The CDR3, as DNA: TGTGCCAGCTCACCCTCGGACAGAGCTAACTATGGCTACACCTTC. Protein sequence: CASSPSDRANYGYTF. The entire variable domain, with the rest obtained from reference TRBV18 and TRBJ1-2, is as follows: NAGVMQNPRHLVRRRGQEARLRCSPMKGHSHVYWYRQLPEEGLKFMVYLQKENIIDESGMPKERFSAEFPKEGPSILRIQQVVRGDSAAYFCASSPSDRANYGYTFGSGTRLTVV.

The J gene is TRBJ1-1, the V gene TRBV19, with D unresolved. CDR3 length: 11 residues. Trimming removed 9 bases from V and 2 bases from J, with 7 bases in between. CDR1 is LNHDA, CDR2 SQIVND, per germline (reference sequence). The CDR3 reads CASGFNTEAFF. CDR3 coding DNA: TGTGCCAGCGGTTTTAACACTGAAGCTTTCTTT. The whole variable domain, remainder taken from reference TRBV19 and TRBJ1-1, is DGGITQSPKYLFRKEGQNVTLSCEQNLNHDAMYWYRQDPGQGLRLIYYSQIVNDFQKGDIAEGYSVSREKKESFPLTVTSAQKNPTAFYLCASGFNTEAFFGQGTRLTVV.

The chain carries TRBV6-5 and TRBJ1-2; D gene unclear. This CDR3 contains 14 residues. The germline gives CDR1 MNHEY, CDR2 SVGAGI. V shed 2 bases and J shed 4 bases, with 11 bases lying between them. The CDR3: CASSYDAEPYGYTF. The CDR3 region has the DNA TGTGCCAGCAGTTACGATGCAGAACCCTATGGCTACACCTTC.

This rearrangement joins TRBV7-9 to TRBJ1-5; 9 positions match TRBD1. Germline V gene sequence: CDR1 SEHNR, CDR2 FQNEAQ (reference sequence). The CDR3 consists of 17 residues. Trimming at V came to 1 base and at J to 4 bases, leaving 8 bases not matched to a gene. The CDR3 coding sequence is TGTGCCAGCAGCTTAGTAGACGACAGGGGGTTAAATCAGCCCCAGCATTTT. Protein sequence: CASSLVDDRGLNQPQHF.